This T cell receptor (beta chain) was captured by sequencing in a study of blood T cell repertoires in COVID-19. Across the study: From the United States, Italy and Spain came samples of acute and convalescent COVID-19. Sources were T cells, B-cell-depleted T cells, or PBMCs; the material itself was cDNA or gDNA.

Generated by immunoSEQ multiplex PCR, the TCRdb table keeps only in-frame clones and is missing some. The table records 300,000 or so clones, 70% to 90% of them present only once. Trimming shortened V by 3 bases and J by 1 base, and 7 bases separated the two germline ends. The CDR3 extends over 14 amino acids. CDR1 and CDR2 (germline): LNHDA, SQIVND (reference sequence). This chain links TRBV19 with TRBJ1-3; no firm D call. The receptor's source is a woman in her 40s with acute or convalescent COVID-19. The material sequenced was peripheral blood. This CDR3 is CASSISPSGNTIYF. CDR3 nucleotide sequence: TGTGCCAGTAGTATCTCCCCGTCTGGAAACACCATATATTTT.